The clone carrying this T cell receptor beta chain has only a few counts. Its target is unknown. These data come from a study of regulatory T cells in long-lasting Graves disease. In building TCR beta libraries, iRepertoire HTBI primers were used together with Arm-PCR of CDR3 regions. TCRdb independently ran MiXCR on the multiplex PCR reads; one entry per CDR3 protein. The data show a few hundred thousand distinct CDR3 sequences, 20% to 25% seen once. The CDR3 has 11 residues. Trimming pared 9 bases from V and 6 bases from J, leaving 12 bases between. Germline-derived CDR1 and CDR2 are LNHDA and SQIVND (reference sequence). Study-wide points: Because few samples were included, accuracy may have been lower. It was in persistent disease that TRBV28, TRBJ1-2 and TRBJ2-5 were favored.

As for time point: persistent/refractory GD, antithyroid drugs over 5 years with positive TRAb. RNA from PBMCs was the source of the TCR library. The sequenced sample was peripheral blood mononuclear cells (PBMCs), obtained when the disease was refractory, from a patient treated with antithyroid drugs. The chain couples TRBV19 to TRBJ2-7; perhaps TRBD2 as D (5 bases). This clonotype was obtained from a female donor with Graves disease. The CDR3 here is CASRGSSEQYF. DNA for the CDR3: TGTGCCAGCCGGGGTTCTTCCGAGCAGTACTTC. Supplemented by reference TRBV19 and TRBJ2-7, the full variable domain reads DGGITQSPKYLFRKEGQNVTLSCEQNLNHDAMYWYRQDPGQGLRLIYYSQIVNDFQKGDIAEGYSVSREKKESFPLTVTSAQKNPTAFYLCASRGSSEQYFGPGTRLTVT.